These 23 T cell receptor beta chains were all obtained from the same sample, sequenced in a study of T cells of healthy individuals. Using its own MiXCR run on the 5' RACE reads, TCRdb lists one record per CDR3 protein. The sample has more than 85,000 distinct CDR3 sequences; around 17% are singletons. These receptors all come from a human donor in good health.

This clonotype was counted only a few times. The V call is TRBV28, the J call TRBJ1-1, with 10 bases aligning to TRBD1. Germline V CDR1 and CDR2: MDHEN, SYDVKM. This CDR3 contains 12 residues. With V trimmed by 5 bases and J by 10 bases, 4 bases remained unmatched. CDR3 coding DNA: TGTGCCAGCAGTCGGGACAGGGGAACAGCTTTCTTT. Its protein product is CASSRDRGTAFF.

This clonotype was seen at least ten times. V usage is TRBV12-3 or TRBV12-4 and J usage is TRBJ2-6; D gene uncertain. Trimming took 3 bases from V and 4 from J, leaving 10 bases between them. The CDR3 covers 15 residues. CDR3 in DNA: TGTGCCAGCAGTTTTACCACGTCCGGGGCCAACGTCCTGACTTTC. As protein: CASSFTTSGANVLTF.

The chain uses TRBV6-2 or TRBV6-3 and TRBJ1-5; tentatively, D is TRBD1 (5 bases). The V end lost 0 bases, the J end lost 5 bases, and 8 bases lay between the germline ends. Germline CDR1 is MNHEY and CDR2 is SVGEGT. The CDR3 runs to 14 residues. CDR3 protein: CASSYSMGDQPQHF. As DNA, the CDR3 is TGTGCCAGCAGTTACTCGATGGGGGATCAGCCCCAGCATTTT.

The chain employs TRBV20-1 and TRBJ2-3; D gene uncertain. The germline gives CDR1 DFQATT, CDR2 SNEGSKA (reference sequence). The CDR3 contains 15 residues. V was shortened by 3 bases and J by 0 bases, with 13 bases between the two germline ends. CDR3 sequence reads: CSASEPHTSTDTQYF. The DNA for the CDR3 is TGCAGTGCTAGTGAACCCCACACGAGCACAGATACGCAGTATTTT.

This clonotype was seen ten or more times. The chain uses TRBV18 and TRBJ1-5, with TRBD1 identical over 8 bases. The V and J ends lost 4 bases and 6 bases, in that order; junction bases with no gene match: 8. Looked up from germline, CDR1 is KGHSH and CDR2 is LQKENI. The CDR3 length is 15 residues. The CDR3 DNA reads TGTGCCAGCTCACTTGGACAGGGAAGGGGTCAGCCCCAGCATTTT. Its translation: CASSLGQGRGQPQHF.

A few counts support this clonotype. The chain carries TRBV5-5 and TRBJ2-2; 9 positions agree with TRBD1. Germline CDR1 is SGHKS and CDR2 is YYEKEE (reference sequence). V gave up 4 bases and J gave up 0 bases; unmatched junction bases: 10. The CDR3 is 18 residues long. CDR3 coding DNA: TGTGCCAGCAGCACTTCCGGGACAGGGTGGGCGAACACCGGGGAGCTGTTTTTT. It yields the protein CASSTSGTGWANTGELFF.

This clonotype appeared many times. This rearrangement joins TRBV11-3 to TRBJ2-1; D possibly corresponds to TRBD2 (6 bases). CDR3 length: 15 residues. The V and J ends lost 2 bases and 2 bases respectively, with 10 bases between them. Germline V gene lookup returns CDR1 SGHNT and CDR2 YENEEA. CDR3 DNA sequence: TGTGCCAGCAGCTTAAGCGGGTCCCCCTACAATGAGCAGTTCTTC. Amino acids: CASSLSGSPYNEQFF.

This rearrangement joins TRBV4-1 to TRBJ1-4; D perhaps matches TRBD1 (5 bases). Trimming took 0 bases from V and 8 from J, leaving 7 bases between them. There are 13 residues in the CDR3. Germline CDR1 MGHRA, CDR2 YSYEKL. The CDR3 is CASSQDRQEKLFF. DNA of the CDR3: TGCGCCAGCAGCCAAGATCGACAGGAAAAACTGTTTTTT.

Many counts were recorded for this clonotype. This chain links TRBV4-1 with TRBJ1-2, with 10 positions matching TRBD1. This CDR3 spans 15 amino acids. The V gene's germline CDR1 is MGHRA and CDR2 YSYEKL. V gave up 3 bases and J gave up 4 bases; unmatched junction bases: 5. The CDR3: CASSHPTGGSYGYTF. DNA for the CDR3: TGCGCCAGCAGCCACCCGACAGGGGGCAGCTATGGCTACACCTTC.

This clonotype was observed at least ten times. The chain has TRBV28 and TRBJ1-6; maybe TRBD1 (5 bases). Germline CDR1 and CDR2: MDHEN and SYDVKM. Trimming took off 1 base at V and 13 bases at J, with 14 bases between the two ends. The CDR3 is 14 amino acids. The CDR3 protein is CASSLSTTGDPLHF. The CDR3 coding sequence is TGTGCCAGCAGTTTATCCACCACCGGGGACCCCCTCCACTTT.

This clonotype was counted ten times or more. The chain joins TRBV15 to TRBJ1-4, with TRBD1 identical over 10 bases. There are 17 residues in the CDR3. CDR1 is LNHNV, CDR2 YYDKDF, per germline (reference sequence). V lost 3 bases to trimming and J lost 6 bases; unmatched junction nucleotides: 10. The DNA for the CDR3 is TGTGCCACCAGCAGGGGATACCGGGACAGGGGAGATGAAAAACTGTTTTTT. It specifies CATSRGYRDRGDEKLFF.

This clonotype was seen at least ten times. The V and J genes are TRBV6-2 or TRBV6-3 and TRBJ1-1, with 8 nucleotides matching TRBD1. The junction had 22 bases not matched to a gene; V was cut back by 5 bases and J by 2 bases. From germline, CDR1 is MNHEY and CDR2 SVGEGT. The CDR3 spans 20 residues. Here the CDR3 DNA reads TGTGCCAGCAGTCCTTTCGTTAGCTACCGGGACAGGAGAAACAACACTGAAGCTTTCTTT. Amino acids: CASSPFVSYRDRRNNTEAFF.

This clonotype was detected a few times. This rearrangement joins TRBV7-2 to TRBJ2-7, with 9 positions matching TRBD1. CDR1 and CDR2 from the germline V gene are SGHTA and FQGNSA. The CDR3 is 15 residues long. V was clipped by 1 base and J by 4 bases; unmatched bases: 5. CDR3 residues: CASSLEQGALYEQYF. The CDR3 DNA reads TGTGCCAGCAGCTTAGAACAGGGGGCATTATACGAGCAGTACTTC.

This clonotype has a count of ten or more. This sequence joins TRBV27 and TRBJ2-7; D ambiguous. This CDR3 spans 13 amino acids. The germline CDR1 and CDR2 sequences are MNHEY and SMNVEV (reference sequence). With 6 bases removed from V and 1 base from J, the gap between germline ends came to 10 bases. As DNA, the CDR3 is TGTGCCAGCAGCCTCACGTCGTCCTACGAGCAGTACTTC. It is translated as CASSLTSSYEQYF.

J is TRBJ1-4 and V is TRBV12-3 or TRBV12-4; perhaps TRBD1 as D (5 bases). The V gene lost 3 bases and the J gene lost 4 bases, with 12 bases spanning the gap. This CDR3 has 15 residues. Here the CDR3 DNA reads TGTGCCAGCAGTTTGGGGCGGGGGGTTAATGAAAAACTGTTTTTT. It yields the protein CASSLGRGVNEKLFF.

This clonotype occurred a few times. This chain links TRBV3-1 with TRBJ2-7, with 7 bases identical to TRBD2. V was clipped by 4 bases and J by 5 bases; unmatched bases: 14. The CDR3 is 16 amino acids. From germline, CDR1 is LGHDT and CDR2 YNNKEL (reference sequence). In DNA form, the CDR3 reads TGTGCCAGCAGCCCCGGGGGGTGGGAGGGGTCCCACGAGCAGTACTTC. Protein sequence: CASSPGGWEGSHEQYF.

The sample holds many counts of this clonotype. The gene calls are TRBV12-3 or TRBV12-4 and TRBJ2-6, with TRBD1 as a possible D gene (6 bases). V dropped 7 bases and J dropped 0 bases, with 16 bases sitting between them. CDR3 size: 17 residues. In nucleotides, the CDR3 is TGTGCCAGCATCTTAAGGACAGCTCGCTCTGGGGCCAACGTCCTGACTTTC. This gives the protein CASILRTARSGANVLTF.

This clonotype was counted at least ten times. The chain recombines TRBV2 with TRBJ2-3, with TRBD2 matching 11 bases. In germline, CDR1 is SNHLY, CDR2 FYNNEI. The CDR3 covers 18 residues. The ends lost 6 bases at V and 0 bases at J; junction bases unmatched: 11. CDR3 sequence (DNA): TGTGCCAGCAGAGTCCTTAGCGGGGGGGCAGGGAGCACAGATACGCAGTATTTT. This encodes CASRVLSGGAGSTDTQYF.

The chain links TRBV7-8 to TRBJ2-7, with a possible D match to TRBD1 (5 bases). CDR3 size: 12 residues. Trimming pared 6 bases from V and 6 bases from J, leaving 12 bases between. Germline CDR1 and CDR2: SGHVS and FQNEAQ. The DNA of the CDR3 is TGTGCCAGCAGTCAGGACACAGTCGAGCAGTACTTC. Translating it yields CASSQDTVEQYF. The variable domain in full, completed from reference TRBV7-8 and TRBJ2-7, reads GAGVSQSPRYKVAKRGQDVALRCDPISGHVSLFWYQQALGQGPEFLTYFQNEAQLDKSGLPSDRFFAERPEGSVSTLKIQRTQQEDSAVYLCASSQDTVEQYFGPGTRLTVT.

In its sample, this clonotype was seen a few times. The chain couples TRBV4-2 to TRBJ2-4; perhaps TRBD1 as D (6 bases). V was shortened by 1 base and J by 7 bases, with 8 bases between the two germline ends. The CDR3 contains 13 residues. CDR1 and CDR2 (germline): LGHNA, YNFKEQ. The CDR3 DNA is TGTGCCAGCAGCCAAGGGGGGCCTAACATTCAGTACTTC. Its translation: CASSQGGPNIQYF.

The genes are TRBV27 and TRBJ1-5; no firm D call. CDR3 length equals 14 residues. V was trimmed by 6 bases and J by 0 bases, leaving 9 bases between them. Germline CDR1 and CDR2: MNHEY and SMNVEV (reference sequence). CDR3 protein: CASSPRYSNQPQHF. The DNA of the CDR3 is TGTGCCAGCAGCCCTAGGTATAGCAATCAGCCCCAGCATTTT.

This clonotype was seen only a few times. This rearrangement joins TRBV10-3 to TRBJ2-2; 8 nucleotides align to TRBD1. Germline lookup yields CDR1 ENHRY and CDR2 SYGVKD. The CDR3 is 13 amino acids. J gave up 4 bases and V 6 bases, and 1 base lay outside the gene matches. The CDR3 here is CAIRGTGTGELFF. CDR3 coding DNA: TGTGCCATCAGAGGGACAGGCACCGGGGAGCTGTTTTTT.

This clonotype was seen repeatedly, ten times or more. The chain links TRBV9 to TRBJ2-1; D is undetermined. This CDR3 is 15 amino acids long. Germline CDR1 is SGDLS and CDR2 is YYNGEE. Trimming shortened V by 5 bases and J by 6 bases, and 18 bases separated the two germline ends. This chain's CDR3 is CASSPRAISGNEQFF. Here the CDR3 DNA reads TGTGCCAGCAGTCCCCGGGCCATATCGGGCAATGAGCAGTTCTTC.